This passage covers 29 T cell receptor beta chains from one sample sequenced in a study of T cells in tumors after PD-1 blockade. Sequenced by immunoSEQ multiplex PCR; TCRdb stores in-frame clones only, minus some. The sample shows some 10,000 clones, 50% to 80% of them seen only once. The material sequenced was tumor tissue, taken after anti-PD-1 treatment. The receptors here all came from a human donor with basal cell carcinoma.

V is TRBV11-3 and J is TRBJ2-3, with D uncertain. The CDR3 length is 13 residues. Germline loops: CDR1 SGHNT, CDR2 YENEEA. Trimming took off 0 bases at V and 6 bases at J, with 7 bases between the two ends. The chain's CDR3 is CASSLDQSDTQYF. CDR3 nucleotides: TGTGCCAGCAGCTTAGACCAGTCGGATACGCAGTATTTT. Looking up the rest from reference TRBV11-3 and TRBJ2-3 gives the full variable domain: EAGVVQSPRYKIIEKKQPVAFWCNPISGHNTLYWYLQNLGQGPELLIRYENEEAVDDSQLPKDRFSAERLKGVDSTLKIQPAELGDSAVYLCASSLDQSDTQYFGPGTRLTVL.

This clone was observed once. The chain carries TRBV5-5 and TRBJ2-5; 10 nucleotides agree with TRBD1. In germline, CDR1 is SGHKS, CDR2 YYEKEE (reference sequence). Germline trimming cut 3 bases from V and 0 bases from J; bases unmatched to any gene: 2. The CDR3 totals 15 residues. In DNA, the CDR3 is TGTGCCAGCAGCTCCGGGACAGGGGACCAAGAGACCCAGTACTTC. This gives the protein CASSSGTGDQETQYF.

This clone was picked up a small number of times. The V gene is TRBV2, the J gene TRBJ2-6, with D uncertain. Trimming stripped 3 bases from V and 0 bases from J, with 3 bases between. The CDR3 consists of 14 residues. Germline-derived CDR1 and CDR2 are SNHLY and FYNNEI. The CDR3 loop reads CASSDDSGANVLTF. CDR3 nucleotide sequence: TGTGCCAGCAGTGATGACTCTGGGGCCAACGTCCTGACTTTC.

V usage is TRBV19 and J usage is TRBJ2-7; perhaps TRBD1 as D (5 bases). The germline V gene has CDR1 LNHDA and CDR2 SQIVND (reference sequence). V shed 5 bases and J shed 7 bases, with 15 bases lying between them. The CDR3 spans 13 residues. This CDR3 is CASSSQGLTEQYF. CDR3 bases: TGTGCCAGTAGTTCTCAGGGTTTAACGGAGCAGTACTTC.

This clone is labeled medium-sized. The gene calls are TRBV5-3 and TRBJ1-1; D may be TRBD1 (6 bases). TRBV5-3 is labeled an ORF, and its function is uncertain. Between the trimmed V and J ends, which lost 0 bases and 0 bases, there was a span of 6 bases. The CDR3 totals 14 residues. CDR3 sequence: CARSLDRVNTEAFF. In nucleotides, the CDR3 is TGTGCCAGAAGCTTGGACAGGGTGAACACTGAAGCTTTCTTT.

This chain connects TRBV15 to TRBJ2-1; tentative D call: TRBD2 (6 bases). Trimming left V 6 bases short and J 10 bases short, with 31 bases between. Germline CDR1 is LNHNV and CDR2 is YYDKDF (reference sequence). CDR3 length: 18 residues. CDR3 coding DNA: TGTGCCACCAGTACCGGAGCATGGGAGGCGGGGAGGATTTGGGAGCAGTTCTTC. As protein: CATSTGAWEAGRIWEQFF.

The chain joins TRBV2 to TRBJ1-2; 10 nucleotides line up with TRBD1. Germline V CDR1 and CDR2: SNHLY, FYNNEI. J was trimmed by 4 bases and V by 7 bases; bases with no gene match: 6. This CDR3 contains 14 residues. CDR3 protein: CASTQGQGVYGYTF. CDR3 coding DNA: TGTGCCAGCACCCAAGGACAGGGGGTCTATGGCTACACCTTC.

V usage is TRBV10-2 and J usage is TRBJ2-5; 7 bases are shared with TRBD2. The DNA end lines up better with TRBJ2-7; the J call may be wrong. This CDR3 contains 14 residues. From germline, CDR1 is WSHSY and CDR2 SAAADI. CDR3 nucleotides: TGCGCCAGCAGTGTATATGGGGAGGGCTACGAGCAGTACTTC. Amino acids: CASSVYGEGYEQYF.

The chain combines TRBV6-5 with TRBJ2-3; a possible D gene is TRBD1 (6 bases). This CDR3 region has 13 residues. Trimming shortened V by 11 bases and J by 6 bases, and 18 bases separated the two germline ends. The germline V gene has CDR1 MNHEY and CDR2 SVGAGI. CDR3 in DNA: TGTGCCTCTGGGGGCAGGGCAGGGGATACGCAGTATTTT. It yields the protein CASGGRAGDTQYF.

The chain carries TRBV28 and TRBJ1-5, with D unresolved. CDR1 is MDHEN and CDR2 is SYDVKM in the germline V gene. This CDR3 contains 13 residues. The germline V and J ends were trimmed by 6 bases and 7 bases, with 13 bases remaining between them. Here the CDR3 reads CASRRGRIQPQHF. The CDR3, as DNA: TGTGCCAGCAGGCGAGGGAGGATCCAGCCCCAGCATTTT.

The chain employs TRBV7-2 and TRBJ2-7; 7 nucleotides line up with TRBD1. Per germline, CDR1 SGHTA and CDR2 FQGNSA. The CDR3 totals 15 residues. Trimming cost V 0 bases and J 3 bases; bases outside gene matches: 5. In DNA, the CDR3 is TGTGCCAGCAGCTTAGCAGTGGCAGGGGGCTACGAGCAGTACTTC. It yields the protein CASSLAVAGGYEQYF.

This clone was detected a few times. The chain's CDR3 is CASSRTGTAGYEQYF. The CDR3 DNA sequence: TGTGCCAGTAGTAGAACCGGGACAGCTGGCTACGAGCAGTACTTC. The V and J genes are TRBV19 and TRBJ2-7; TRBD1 aligns across 7 bases. From germline, CDR1 is LNHDA and CDR2 SQIVND (reference sequence). V gave up 4 bases and J gave up 3 bases; unmatched junction bases: 9. This CDR3 has 15 amino acids.

V gene TRBV7-2 combines with J gene TRBJ2-3, with D uncertain. Trimming cost V 4 bases and J 4 bases, with 12 bases left between them. This CDR3 region has 14 residues. Germline V gives CDR1 SGHTA, CDR2 FQGNSA. DNA of the CDR3: TGTGCCAGCAGCTCCCCTCAGACTCCAGATACGCAGTATTTT. This sequence encodes CASSSPQTPDTQYF.

The chain recombines TRBV28 with TRBJ1-1; D is undetermined. Trimming took 6 bases from V and 0 from J, leaving 11 bases between them. CDR3 length: 14 residues. CDR1 and CDR2 (germline): MDHEN, SYDVKM. Written as DNA, the CDR3 is TGTGCCAGCAGAAATAGAGGGATGAACACTGAAGCTTTCTTT. Encoded protein: CASRNRGMNTEAFF.

The chain joins TRBV2 to TRBJ2-3; D perhaps matches TRBD2 (5 bases). The V gene's germline CDR1 is SNHLY and CDR2 FYNNEI. This CDR3 has 13 amino acids. V was pared by 4 bases and J by 2 bases, with 7 bases between. In DNA, the CDR3 is TGTGCCAGCAGTGGGGAGTTCACAGATACGCAGTATTTT. Translated: CASSGEFTDTQYF.

The chain carries TRBV7-2 and TRBJ2-1; no clear D. V lost 3 bases, J lost 9 bases, and 12 bases lay in between. Per germline, CDR1 SGHTA and CDR2 FQGNSA. The CDR3 extends over 13 amino acids. CDR3 DNA sequence: TGTGCCAGCAGCTTTACAACCCTGGGTGAGCAGTTCTTC. Protein sequence: CASSFTTLGEQFF.

The genes are TRBV6-2 or TRBV6-3 and TRBJ1-1; a weak D match, TRBD1 (5 bases). The CDR3 contains 13 residues. V gave up 2 bases and J gave up 1 base, with 5 bases separating them. Germline V CDR1 and CDR2: MNHEY, SVGEGT. Here the CDR3 DNA reads TGTGCCAGCAGTTACGGACAGAACACTGAAGCTTTCTTT. Its translation: CASSYGQNTEAFF.

The chain uses TRBV6-2 or TRBV6-3 and TRBJ1-1, with 10 bases identical to TRBD1. CDR1 and CDR2 from the germline V gene are MNHEY and SVGEGT. The CDR3 spans 14 residues. V shed 5 bases, J shed 4 bases, and the junction held 4 bases outside the gene matches. The CDR3 DNA sequence: TGTGCCAGCAGTAGACAGGGGGCGAGCACTGAAGCTTTCTTT. Amino acid sequence: CASSRQGASTEAFF.

V usage is TRBV6-1 and J usage is TRBJ2-7; D gene unclear. The CDR3 is 13 amino acids. Trimming left V 2 bases short and J 7 bases short, with 12 bases between. Germline CDR1 is MNHNS and CDR2 is SASEGT. CDR3 sequence reads: CASSENFGLEQYF. CDR3 DNA: TGTGCCAGCAGTGAAAATTTTGGGCTGGAGCAGTACTTC.

This clone was counted between two and nine times. The chain couples TRBV2 to TRBJ1-2; D is possibly TRBD1 (6 bases). V lost 7 bases, J lost 8 bases, and 23 bases lay in between. CDR1 and CDR2 from the germline V gene are SNHLY and FYNNEI. The CDR3 spans 15 residues. The CDR3 is CASTTGGGIGYGYTF. CDR3 nucleotides: TGTGCCAGCACCACAGGAGGGGGAATAGGTTACGGCTACACCTTC.

This chain connects TRBV6-5 to TRBJ1-2; a weak D match, TRBD1 (5 bases). Germline lookup yields CDR1 MNHEY and CDR2 SVGAGI. The V and J ends lost 2 bases and 8 bases respectively, with 12 bases between them. The CDR3 has 13 amino acids. The CDR3 DNA sequence: TGTGCCAGCAGTTACGGGGCAGGGCGAGGCTACACCTTC. The encoded protein is CASSYGAGRGYTF.

The V call is TRBV30, the J call TRBJ2-3; D remains ambiguous. The V gene lost 1 base and the J gene lost 2 bases, with 10 bases spanning the gap. Per germline, CDR1 GTSNPN and CDR2 SVGIG (reference sequence). The CDR3 loop spans 14 amino acids. The DNA of the CDR3 is TGTGCCTGGAGTGCCAGTCCCCACACAGATACGCAGTATTTT. Translating it yields CAWSASPHTDTQYF.

The chain carries TRBV3-1 (or the pseudogene TRBV3-2) and TRBJ2-7, with 7 bases fitting TRBD1. With V trimmed by 4 bases and J by 0 bases, 9 bases remained unmatched. The CDR3 is 16 residues long. From germline, CDR1 is LGHDT and CDR2 YNNKEL (reference sequence). CDR3 sequence reads: CASSPRQRDSSYEQYF. DNA for the CDR3: TGTGCCAGCAGCCCCCGTCAAAGGGACAGCTCCTACGAGCAGTACTTC.

The sample holds a few counts of this clone. The V and J genes are TRBV5-1 and TRBJ2-2; D is uncertain. The CDR3 is 13 residues long. Trimming took 3 bases from V and 6 from J, leaving 9 bases between them. Germline V gene sequence: CDR1 SGHRS, CDR2 YFSETQ. The CDR3 loop reads CASSSTTPGELFF. The CDR3 DNA sequence: TGCGCCAGCAGCTCTACTACACCCGGGGAGCTGTTTTTT.

The chain combines TRBV27 with TRBJ2-6; 7 bases align to TRBD1. V lost 4 bases to trimming and J lost 4 bases; unmatched junction nucleotides: 10. The CDR3 extends over 17 amino acids. Germline V gives CDR1 MNHEY, CDR2 SMNVEV (reference sequence). For the CDR3, the DNA is TGTGCCAGCAGTTCCCCCTCTGACAGGGTCGGGGCCAACGTCCTGACTTTC. Translation gives CASSSPSDRVGANVLTF.

This clone was counted a few times. The chain couples TRBV3-1 (or the pseudogene TRBV3-2) to TRBJ1-1; D unresolved. V was pared by 1 base and J by 4 bases, with 7 bases between. Per germline, CDR1 LGHDT and CDR2 YNNKEL (reference sequence). The CDR3 extends over 13 amino acids. CDR3 DNA: TGTGCCAGCAGCCAAGGTAGGGCCACTGAAGCTTTCTTT. This gives the protein CASSQGRATEAFF.

CDR3 sequence (DNA): TGTGCCAGCAGTTCCGGACGATCCCGGGGCGGGGGCACTGAAGCTTTCTTT. Translation: CASSSGRSRGGGTEAFF. The chain is built from TRBV6-2 or TRBV6-3 and TRBJ1-1; D is perhaps TRBD1 (5 bases). This CDR3 region has 17 residues. CDR1 is MNHEY, CDR2 SVGEGT, per germline. Trimming pared 4 bases from V and 4 bases from J, leaving 22 bases between.

V and J are TRBV30 and TRBJ2-5; D might be TRBD2 (6 bases). V was cut by 3 bases and J by 5 bases, with 16 bases left in between. This CDR3 contains 14 residues. Germline V gives CDR1 GTSNPN, CDR2 SVGIG (reference sequence). The CDR3 reads CAWSAFGGLETQYF. In nucleotides, the CDR3 is TGTGCCTGGAGCGCCTTCGGGGGTCTGGAGACCCAGTACTTC. Full variable domain (remainder filled in from reference TRBV30 and TRBJ2-5): SQTIHQWPATLVQPVGSPLSLECTVEGTSNPNLYWYRQAAGRGLQLLFYSVGIGQISSEVPQNLSASRPQDRQFILSSKKLLLSDSGFYLCAWSAFGGLETQYFGPGTRLLVL.

This clone is categorized as medium-sized. The chain recombines TRBV6-5 with TRBJ1-1; TRBD1 aligns across 10 bases. Germline CDR1 MNHEY, CDR2 SVGAGI. The CDR3 has 14 amino acids. The V gene end was trimmed by 6 bases and the J gene end by 11 bases; junction bases not matched to a gene: 12. CDR3 in amino acids: CASRTTGGPRGAFF. The CDR3 DNA sequence: TGTGCCAGCAGAACGACAGGGGGCCCTCGAGGGGCTTTCTTT.